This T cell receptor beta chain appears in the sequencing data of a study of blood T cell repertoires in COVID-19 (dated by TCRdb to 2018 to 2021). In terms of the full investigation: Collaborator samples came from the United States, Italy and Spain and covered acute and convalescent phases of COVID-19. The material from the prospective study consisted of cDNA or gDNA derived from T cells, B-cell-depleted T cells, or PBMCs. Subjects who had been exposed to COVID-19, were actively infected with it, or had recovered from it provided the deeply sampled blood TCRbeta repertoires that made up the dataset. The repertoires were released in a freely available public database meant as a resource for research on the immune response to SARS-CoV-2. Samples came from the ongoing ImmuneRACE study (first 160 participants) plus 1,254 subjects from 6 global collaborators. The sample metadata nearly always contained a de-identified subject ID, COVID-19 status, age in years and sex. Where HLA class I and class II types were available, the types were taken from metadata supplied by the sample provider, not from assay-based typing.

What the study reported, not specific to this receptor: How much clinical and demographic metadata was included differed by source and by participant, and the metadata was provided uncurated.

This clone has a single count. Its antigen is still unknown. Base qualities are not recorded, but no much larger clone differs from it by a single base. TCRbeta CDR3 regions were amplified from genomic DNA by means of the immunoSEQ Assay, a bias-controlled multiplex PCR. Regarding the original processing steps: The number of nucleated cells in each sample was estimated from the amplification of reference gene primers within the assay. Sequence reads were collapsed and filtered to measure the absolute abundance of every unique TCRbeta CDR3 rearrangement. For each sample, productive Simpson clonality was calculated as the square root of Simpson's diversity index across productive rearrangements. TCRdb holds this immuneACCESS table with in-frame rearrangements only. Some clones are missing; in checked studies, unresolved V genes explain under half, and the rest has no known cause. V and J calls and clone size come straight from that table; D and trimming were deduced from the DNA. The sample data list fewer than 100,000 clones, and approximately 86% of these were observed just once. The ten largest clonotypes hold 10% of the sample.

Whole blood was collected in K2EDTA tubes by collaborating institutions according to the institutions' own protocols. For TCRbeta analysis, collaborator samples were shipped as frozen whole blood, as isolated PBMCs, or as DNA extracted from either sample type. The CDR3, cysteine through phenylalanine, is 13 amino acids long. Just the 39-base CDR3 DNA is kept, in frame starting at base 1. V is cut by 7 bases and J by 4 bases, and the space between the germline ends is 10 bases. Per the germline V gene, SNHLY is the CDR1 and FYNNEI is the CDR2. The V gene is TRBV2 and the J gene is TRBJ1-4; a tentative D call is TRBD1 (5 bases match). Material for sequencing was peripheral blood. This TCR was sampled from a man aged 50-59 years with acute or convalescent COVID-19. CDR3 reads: CASNRQLNEKLFF. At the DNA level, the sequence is TGTGCCAGCAATCGACAGCTTAATGAAAAACTGTTTTTT.